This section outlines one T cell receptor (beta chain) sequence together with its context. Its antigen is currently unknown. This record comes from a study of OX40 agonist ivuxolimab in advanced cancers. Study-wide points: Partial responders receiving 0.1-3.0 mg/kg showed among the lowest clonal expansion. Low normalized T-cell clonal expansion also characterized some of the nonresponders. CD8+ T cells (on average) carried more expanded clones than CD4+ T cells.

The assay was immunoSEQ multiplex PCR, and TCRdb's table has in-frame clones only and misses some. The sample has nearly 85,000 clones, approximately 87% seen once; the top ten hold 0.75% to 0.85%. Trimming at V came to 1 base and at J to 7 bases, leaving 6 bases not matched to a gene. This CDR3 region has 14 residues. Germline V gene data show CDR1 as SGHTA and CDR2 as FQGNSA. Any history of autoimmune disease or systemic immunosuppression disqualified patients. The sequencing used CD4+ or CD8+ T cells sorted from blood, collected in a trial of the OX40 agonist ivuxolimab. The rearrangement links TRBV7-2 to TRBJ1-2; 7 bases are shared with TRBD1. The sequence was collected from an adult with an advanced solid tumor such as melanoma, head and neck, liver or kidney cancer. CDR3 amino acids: CASSLDDRVGGYTF. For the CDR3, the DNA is TGTGCCAGCAGCTTAGACGACAGGGTGGGTGGCTACACCTTC.